This paragraph covers one TCR beta chain sequence. The target antigen is unknown. Amplification used 60 Vbeta primers and 13 Jbeta primers. TCRdb's copy holds only in-frame clones and misses some; the assay was immunoSEQ multiplex PCR. Found here are around 120,000 clones, 70% to 85% of them singletons; the top ten hold 1.5% to 2%. The data originate from a study of cytomegalovirus exposure and HLA in healthy donors. As for the study in general: Previous work identified roughly 120 million unique TCR beta sequences from around 200 million T cells. Study results and caveats: CMV serostatus was the sole immune exposure data available.

The specimen sequenced was PBMCs. The origin of this receptor is a boy between 10 and 17 years old in good health and CMV-seronegative.

CDR3 region: CASSERTGIGAFF. DNA for the CDR3: TGTGCCAGCAGTGAGAGGACAGGGATTGGAGCTTTCTTT. This sequence joins TRBV25-1 and TRBJ1-1, with 8 bases identical to TRBD1. There are 13 residues in the CDR3. Germline V gene sequence: CDR1 MGHDK, CDR2 SYGVNS. The ends lost 3 bases at V and 10 bases at J; junction bases unmatched: 7.